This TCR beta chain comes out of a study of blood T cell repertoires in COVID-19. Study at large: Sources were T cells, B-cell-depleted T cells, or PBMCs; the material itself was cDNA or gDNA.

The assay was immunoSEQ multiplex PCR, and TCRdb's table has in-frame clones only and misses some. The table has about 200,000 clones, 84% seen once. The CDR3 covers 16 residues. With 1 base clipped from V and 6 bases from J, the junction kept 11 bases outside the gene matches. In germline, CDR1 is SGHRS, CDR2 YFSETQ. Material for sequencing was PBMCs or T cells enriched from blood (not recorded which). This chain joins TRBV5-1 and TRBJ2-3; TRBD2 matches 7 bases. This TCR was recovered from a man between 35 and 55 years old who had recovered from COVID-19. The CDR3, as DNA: TGCGCCAGCAGCTTGCTCACTATGCGGGGGAAGGATACGCAGTATTTT. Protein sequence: CASSLLTMRGKDTQYF.